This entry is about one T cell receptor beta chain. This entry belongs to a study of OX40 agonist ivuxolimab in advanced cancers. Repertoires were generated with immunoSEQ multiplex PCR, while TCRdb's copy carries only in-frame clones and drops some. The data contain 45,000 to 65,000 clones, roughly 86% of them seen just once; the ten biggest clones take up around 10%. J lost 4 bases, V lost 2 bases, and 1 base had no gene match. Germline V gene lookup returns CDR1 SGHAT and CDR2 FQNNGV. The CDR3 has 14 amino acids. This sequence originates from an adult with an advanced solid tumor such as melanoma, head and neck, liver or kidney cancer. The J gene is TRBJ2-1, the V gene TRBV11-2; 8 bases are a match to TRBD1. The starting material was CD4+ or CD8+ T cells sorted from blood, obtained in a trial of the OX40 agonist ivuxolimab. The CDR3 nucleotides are TGTGCCAGCAGCTTAAGGACAGGGTACAATGAGCAGTTCTTC. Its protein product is CASSLRTGYNEQFF.